The next 32 T cell receptor beta chains were all read from a single sample in a study of response to subunit inactivated influenza vaccine. TCRdb re-called the RT-PCR reads through MiXCR, storing one row per CDR3 protein. The sample has hundreds of thousands of distinct CDR3 sequences, around 10% seen once. These data were also filed under a second study, of T cells expressing NK-cell markers. That report notes: Scientists made TCR beta cDNA using 5'RACE template switching with UMIs.

Source: PBMCs from blood, taken on the day of vaccination. These receptors came from a man aged 50 to 60 who received an inactivated influenza vaccine.

The rearrangement links TRBV7-9 to TRBJ1-1; 8 nucleotides agree with TRBD1. Germline V gene sequence: CDR1 SEHNR, CDR2 FQNEAQ (reference sequence). Trimming removed 4 bases from V and 1 base from J; junction bases left unmatched: 11. This CDR3 spans 17 amino acids. The CDR3, as DNA: TGTGCCAGCAGCTCACTAGCCTGGACAGGGCGGAACACTGAAGCTTTCTTT. The encoded protein is CASSSLAWTGRNTEAFF.

This clonotype was observed many times. This chain uses TRBV20-1 with TRBJ1-1, with TRBD1 matching 7 bases. V lost 6 bases, J lost 0 bases, and 4 bases stayed unmatched. CDR3 length: 13 residues. Germline assignment: CDR1 DFQATT and CDR2 SNEGSKA (reference sequence). In nucleotides, the CDR3 is TGCAGTGCCCCACAGGGGTTGAACACTGAAGCTTTCTTT. Protein: CSAPQGLNTEAFF.

This clonotype was seen repeatedly, ten times or more. This sequence joins TRBV6-5 and TRBJ2-2; 11 nucleotides agree with TRBD2. The CDR3 consists of 16 residues. Trimming removed 4 bases from V and 3 bases from J; junction bases left unmatched: 4. Germline-derived CDR1 and CDR2 are MNHEY and SVGAGI. The CDR3, as DNA: TGTGCCAGCAGTTTCGGGACTAGCGGCGACACCGGGGAGCTGTTTTTT. Protein: CASSFGTSGDTGELFF.

The gene calls are TRBV4-3 and TRBJ2-1; weak D call: TRBD2 (5 bases). The CDR3 is 17 amino acids. The V and J ends lost 1 base and 3 bases respectively, with 16 bases between them. Germline V gives CDR1 LGHNA, CDR2 YSLEER. CDR3 bases: TGCGCCAGCAGCCAAGTCTTTGCGGGCTACGTCTACAATGAGCAGTTCTTC. Its protein product is CASSQVFAGYVYNEQFF.

This clonotype came up a few times. The gene calls are TRBV7-9 and TRBJ2-1; TRBD2 matches 10 bases. The CDR3 has 16 amino acids. V lost 5 bases, J lost 4 bases, and 8 bases stayed unmatched. From germline, CDR1 is SEHNR and CDR2 FQNEAQ (reference sequence). Here the CDR3 DNA reads TGTGCCAGCAGCGCCGGACTAGCGGCTTTTTACAATGAGCAGTTCTTC. It yields the protein CASSAGLAAFYNEQFF.

The chain combines TRBV5-1 with TRBJ1-4, with 11 bases identical to TRBD1. Germline CDR1 reads SGHRS; CDR2 reads YFSETQ. There are 15 residues in the CDR3. Trimming cost V 4 bases and J 5 bases; bases outside gene matches: 4. The CDR3 nucleotides are TGCGCCAGCAGCGGACAGGGGGCGGTCAATGAAAAACTGTTTTTT. Amino acid sequence: CASSGQGAVNEKLFF.

This clonotype was found a few times. The chain links TRBV3-1 to TRBJ2-1; the match to TRBD2 covers 12 bases. The CDR3 consists of 15 residues. With V trimmed by 6 bases and J by 7 bases, 7 bases remained unmatched. The germline CDR1 and CDR2 sequences are LGHDT and YNNKEL (reference sequence). The CDR3 protein is CASRELAGGRNEQFF. In DNA form, the CDR3 reads TGTGCCAGCAGGGAACTAGCGGGAGGTCGGAATGAGCAGTTCTTC.

This clonotype was seen a few times. This sequence joins TRBV7-8 and TRBJ1-2, with no clear D. The germline V gene has CDR1 SGHVS and CDR2 FQNEAQ. The V end was cut by 1 base, the J end by 4 bases, with 13 bases between. This CDR3 contains 15 residues. CDR3 nucleotide sequence: TGTGCCAGCAGCTTAGAGTTCCCACGGATCTATGGCTACACCTTC. Amino acid sequence: CASSLEFPRIYGYTF.

This clonotype has at least ten counts. The V call is TRBV7-3, the J call TRBJ1-1, with unresolved D. CDR3 size: 14 residues. Trimming stripped 5 bases from V and 0 bases from J, with 10 bases between. Germline CDR1 is SGHTA and CDR2 is FQGTGA. The CDR3 DNA follows: TGTGCCAGCAGCCCAGGCGCTATGAACACTGAAGCTTTCTTT. This gives the protein CASSPGAMNTEAFF. Together with reference TRBV7-3 and TRBJ1-1, the CDR3 gives the full variable domain: GAGVSQTPSNKVTEKGKYVELRCDPISGHTALYWYRQSLGQGPEFLIYFQGTGAADDSGLPNDRFFAVRPEGSVSTLKIQRTERGDSAVYLCASSPGAMNTEAFFGQGTRLTVV.

This clonotype was counted only a few times. This rearrangement joins TRBV30 to TRBJ2-7; D is unresolved. V was cut by 0 bases and J by 11 bases, with 11 bases left in between. This CDR3 region has 11 residues. Germline CDR1 and CDR2: GTSNPN and SVGIG (reference sequence). The CDR3 region is CAWSVGGGEYF. The CDR3 DNA follows: TGTGCCTGGAGTGTGGGCGGTGGGGAGTACTTC.

This clonotype was found a few times. The chain joins TRBV28 to TRBJ2-3, with 7 bases matching TRBD2. Losses at the gene ends were 1 base for V and 0 bases for J; bases not matched to a gene: 4. The CDR3 length is 16 residues. CDR1 MDHEN and CDR2 SYDVKM come from the germline V gene. CDR3 nucleotide sequence: TGTGCCAGCAGTTTATTTTGGCGGGGGAGCACAGATACGCAGTATTTT. Amino acids: CASSLFWRGSTDTQYF.

The table lists this clonotype with many counts. The J gene is TRBJ1-1, the V gene TRBV5-1, with D hard to call. Trimming cost V 0 bases and J 7 bases, with 10 bases left between them. The CDR3 consists of 13 residues. CDR1 is SGHRS and CDR2 is YFSETQ in the germline V gene. CDR3 sequence reads: CASSLDPHGEAFF. The CDR3 coding sequence is TGCGCCAGCAGCTTGGATCCCCACGGTGAAGCTTTCTTT.

This clonotype was detected a few times. The chain joins TRBV10-3 to TRBJ2-1; tentative D call: TRBD2 (5 bases). This CDR3 has 15 residues. The germline gives CDR1 ENHRY, CDR2 SYGVKD. The V gene lost 6 bases and the J gene lost 1 base, with 13 bases spanning the gap. CDR3 region: CAISSRSGSYNEQFF. CDR3 DNA: TGTGCCATCAGCTCCAGGAGCGGTTCCTACAATGAGCAGTTCTTC.

The chain combines TRBV7-2 with TRBJ2-7, with D tentatively TRBD1 or TRBD2 (7 bases each). Trimming took 4 bases from V and 2 from J, leaving 15 bases between them. Germline assignment: CDR1 SGHTA and CDR2 FQGNSA. The CDR3 is 15 amino acids. CDR3: CASSSDRRGTYEQYF. The CDR3 DNA sequence: TGTGCCAGCAGCTCGGACAGGCGGGGGACCTACGAGCAGTACTTC. The full variable domain, rest sourced from reference TRBV7-2 and TRBJ2-7, is GAGVSQSPSNKVTEKGKDVELRCDPISGHTALYWYRQSLGQGLEFLIYFQGNSAPDKSGLPSDRFSAERTGGSVSTLTIQRTQQEDSAVYLCASSSDRRGTYEQYFGPGTRLTVT.

This clonotype was seen more than once but under ten times. The chain uses TRBV18 and TRBJ2-5; possible D gene TRBD2, 6 bases. Deletions cut 3 bases from V and 7 bases from J, with 15 bases between. CDR1 and CDR2 (germline): KGHSH, LQKENI. The CDR3 covers 14 residues. The CDR3 nucleotides read TGTGCCAGCTCACCGCTGGATTCCGGGGGGACCCAGTACTTC. Its protein is CASSPLDSGGTQYF.

The chain has TRBV7-2 and TRBJ2-7, with D uncertain. The CDR3 length is 13 residues. With 5 bases removed from V and 2 bases from J, the gap between germline ends came to 10 bases. Germline V CDR1 and CDR2: SGHTA, FQGNSA. The CDR3 loop is CASSLSSPYEQYF. The CDR3 region has the DNA TGTGCCAGCAGCCTCAGTAGTCCCTACGAGCAGTACTTC. The full variable domain, its missing parts supplied by reference TRBV7-2 and TRBJ2-7, is GAGVSQSPSNKVTEKGKDVELRCDPISGHTALYWYRQSLGQGLEFLIYFQGNSAPDKSGLPSDRFSAERTGGSVSTLTIQRTQQEDSAVYLCASSLSSPYEQYFGPGTRLTVT.

The rearrangement uses TRBV6-6 and TRBJ2-7; D uncertain. CDR1 and CDR2 (germline): MNHNY, SVGAGI (reference sequence). The CDR3 runs to 11 residues. Trimming pared 7 bases from V and 4 bases from J, leaving 8 bases between. The CDR3 nucleotides are TGTGCCAGCAACTCCGGTTACGAGCAGTACTTC. This gives the protein CASNSGYEQYF.

This clonotype occurred many times. The chain uses TRBV27 and TRBJ2-7; D remains unclear. Trimming removed 1 base at V and 6 bases at J, with 10 bases between. CDR3 length: 13 residues. In germline, CDR1 is MNHEY, CDR2 SMNVEV (reference sequence). Written as DNA, the CDR3 is TGTGCCAGCAGTTTATGGTTTACTCGCGAGCAGTACTTC. Amino acids: CASSLWFTREQYF.

This chain uses TRBV7-9 with TRBJ1-1; 7 nucleotides line up with TRBD1. J gave up 5 bases and V 0 bases, and 12 bases lay outside the gene matches. CDR1 SEHNR and CDR2 FQNEAQ come from the germline V gene (reference sequence). The CDR3 is made up of 17 amino acids. The CDR3 nucleotides read TGTGCCAGCAGCTTAGCGCCCAGGGGAGGGGGCAGAACTGAAGCTTTCTTT. Its translation: CASSLAPRGGGRTEAFF.

The chain joins TRBV10-3 to TRBJ2-1; 8 bases match TRBD1. From germline, CDR1 is ENHRY and CDR2 SYGVKD. The CDR3 extends over 15 amino acids. The J segment lost 5 bases and the V segment lost 3 bases, leaving 6 bases of the junction unmatched. CDR3 DNA: TGTGCCATCAGTGAAACCGGGACAGGTGACAATGAGCAGTTCTTC. It codes for CAISETGTGDNEQFF.

The CDR3 is CASTRGGGGSYEQYF. CDR3 in DNA: TGTGCCAGCACCAGGGGGGGCGGCGGCTCCTACGAGCAGTACTTC. The chain carries TRBV27 and TRBJ2-7, with D perhaps assigned TRBD1 or TRBD2 (7 bases each). Trimming took off 7 bases at V and 0 bases at J, with 16 bases between the two ends. Per germline, CDR1 MNHEY and CDR2 SMNVEV (reference sequence). The CDR3 is 15 amino acids.

This clonotype came up a few times. This chain uses TRBV29-1 with TRBJ2-7; TRBD2 matches 11 bases. This CDR3 spans 15 amino acids. Germline trimming cut 2 bases from V and 4 bases from J; bases unmatched to any gene: 7. The germline V gene encodes CDR1 SQVTM and CDR2 ANQGSEA. The CDR3 nucleotides read TGCAGCGTTGAAACTAGCGGGAGAGACCTTTACGAGCAGTACTTC. It encodes CSVETSGRDLYEQYF.

CDR3 nucleotides: TGTGCCAGCAGTTACTATAAAACGGGGAAGAGCAATCAGCCCCAGCATTTT. Residues: CASSYYKTGKSNQPQHF. The chain recombines TRBV6-5 with TRBJ1-5, with D unresolved. The CDR3 has 17 amino acids. The germline V gene has CDR1 MNHEY and CDR2 SVGAGI. V lost 1 base to trimming and J lost 1 base, with 14 bases between them.

V is TRBV5-5 and J is TRBJ2-2, with 9 bases identical to TRBD1. The CDR3 covers 16 residues. V shed 0 bases, J shed 3 bases, and the junction held 3 bases outside the gene matches. The V gene's germline CDR1 is SGHKS and CDR2 YYEKEE (reference sequence). CDR3 nucleotide sequence: TGTGCCAGCAGCTTGGATTGGGACAGGGACACCGGGGAGCTGTTTTTT. It translates to CASSLDWDRDTGELFF.

This clonotype occurred many times. The chain is built from TRBV27 and TRBJ2-7; TRBD1 is a possible D gene (6 bases). V lost 3 bases, J lost 2 bases, and 11 bases lay in between. Germline-derived CDR1 and CDR2 are MNHEY and SMNVEV (reference sequence). The CDR3 covers 14 residues. CDR3 loop: CASSLSTGTYEQYF. The CDR3 DNA is TGTGCCAGCAGTTTGTCGACAGGAACCTACGAGCAGTACTTC.

This clonotype was counted ten times or more. The chain links TRBV20-1 to TRBJ2-1, with D hard to call. V was shortened by 6 bases and J by 0 bases, with 15 bases between the two germline ends. CDR1 and CDR2 (germline): DFQATT, SNEGSKA (reference sequence). The CDR3 is 15 residues long. The CDR3 loop is CSAPSADDSYNEQFF. The CDR3 DNA is TGCAGTGCGCCTTCTGCGGATGACTCCTACAATGAGCAGTTCTTC.

The V call is TRBV20-1, the J call TRBJ2-1; D unclear. Trimming removed 6 bases from V and 7 bases from J, with 7 bases in between. The germline gives CDR1 DFQATT, CDR2 SNEGSKA (reference sequence). The CDR3 is made up of 10 amino acids. CDR3 sequence: CSATRNEQFF. CDR3 in DNA: TGCAGTGCAACAAGGAATGAGCAGTTCTTC.

Only a few counts were recorded for this clonotype. The chain uses TRBV7-8 and TRBJ2-5; D gene uncertain. This CDR3 is built from 14 residues. V lost 4 bases and J lost 2, with 11 bases in between. Germline CDR1 is SGHVS and CDR2 is FQNEAQ. The CDR3 DNA sequence: TGTGCCAGCAGCTGGCCAACTGGGCAAGAGACCCAGTACTTC. Protein product: CASSWPTGQETQYF.

This sequence joins TRBV6-2 or TRBV6-3 and TRBJ2-5; 7 positions agree with TRBD1. CDR3 size: 14 residues. Germline assignment: CDR1 MNHEY and CDR2 SVGEGT. The J segment lost 9 bases and the V segment lost 5 bases, leaving 12 bases of the junction unmatched. CDR3 DNA: TGTGCCAGCAGTGGCTACGGGACAGAGGAAGCCCAGTACTTC. It translates to CASSGYGTEEAQYF.

This clonotype was detected ten times or more. The J gene is TRBJ2-7, the V gene TRBV5-1, with D perhaps TRBD2 (5 bases). Per germline, CDR1 SGHRS and CDR2 YFSETQ. Trimming cost V 2 bases and J 0 bases, with 6 bases left between them. The CDR3 extends over 13 amino acids. CDR3 amino acids: CASSFEGSYEQYF. The CDR3 DNA sequence: TGCGCCAGCAGCTTCGAGGGCTCCTACGAGCAGTACTTC.

This clonotype turned up a few times. This chain links TRBV6-1 with TRBJ2-1, with 8 bases fitting TRBD1. The CDR3 covers 16 residues. CDR1 and CDR2 (germline): MNHNS, SASEGT. J gave up 2 bases and V 5 bases, and 8 bases lay outside the gene matches. CDR3 bases: TGTGCCAGCAGTCAAACCGGGACAGGAACCTACAATGAGCAGTTCTTC. Translation: CASSQTGTGTYNEQFF.

This clonotype occurred a few times. The chain recombines TRBV11-2 with TRBJ2-4, with 13 nucleotides matching TRBD2. V shed 2 bases, J shed 0 bases, and the junction held 10 bases outside the gene matches. The CDR3 length is 20 residues. In germline, CDR1 is SGHAT, CDR2 FQNNGV. The CDR3 DNA follows: TGTGCCAGCAGCTTACGGACTAGCGGGGGATCTTTACTAGCCAAAAACATTCAGTACTTC. Amino acid sequence: CASSLRTSGGSLLAKNIQYF.